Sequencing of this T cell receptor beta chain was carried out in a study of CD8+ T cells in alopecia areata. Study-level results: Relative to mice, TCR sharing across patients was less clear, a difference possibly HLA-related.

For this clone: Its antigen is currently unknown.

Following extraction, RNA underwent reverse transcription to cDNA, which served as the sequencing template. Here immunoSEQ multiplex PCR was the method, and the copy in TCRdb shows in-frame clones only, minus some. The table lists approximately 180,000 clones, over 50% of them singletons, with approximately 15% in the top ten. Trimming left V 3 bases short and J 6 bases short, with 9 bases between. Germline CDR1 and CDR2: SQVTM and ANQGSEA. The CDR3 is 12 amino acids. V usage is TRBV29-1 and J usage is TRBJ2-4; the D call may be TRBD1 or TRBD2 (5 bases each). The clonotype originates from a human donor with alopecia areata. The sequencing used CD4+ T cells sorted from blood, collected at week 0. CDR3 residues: CSVDSGRNIQYF. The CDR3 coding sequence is TGCAGCGTTGATTCAGGGAGAAACATTCAGTACTTC.